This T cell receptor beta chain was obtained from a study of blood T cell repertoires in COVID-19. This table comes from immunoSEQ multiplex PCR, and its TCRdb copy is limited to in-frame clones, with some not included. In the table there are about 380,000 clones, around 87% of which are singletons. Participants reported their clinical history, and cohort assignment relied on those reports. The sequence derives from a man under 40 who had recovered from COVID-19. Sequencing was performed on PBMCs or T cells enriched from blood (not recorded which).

The CDR3 DNA is TGTGCCAGCAGTTATGCGGGACAGGGGCGGTATGGCTACACCTTC. This codes for CASSYAGQGRYGYTF. This rearrangement joins TRBV6-5 to TRBJ1-2, with 10 positions matching TRBD1. This CDR3 region has 15 residues. The germline V gene has CDR1 MNHEY and CDR2 SVGAGI. The J segment lost 5 bases and the V segment lost 3 bases, leaving 6 bases of the junction unmatched.